This T cell receptor beta chain originates from a study of shared clonotypes between healthy human individuals. The CDR3 runs to 16 residues. Germline CDR1 MGHRA, CDR2 YSYEKL. Trimming took 0 bases from V and 4 from J, leaving 13 bases between them. Sequencing used immunoSEQ multiplex PCR; TCRdb keeps in-frame clones, though not all of them. Here the sample spans 980,000 or so clones, approximately 76% being singletons. Specimen: memory CD4+ T cells sorted from blood. The sample's subset: CD45RA-negative fraction. This sequence was found in a man aged 18 to 35 in good health. The V call is TRBV4-1, the J call TRBJ1-3, with TRBD1 as a possible D gene (6 bases). DNA for the CDR3: TGCGCCAGCAGCCAAGATGGTAGGGACAAGGGAAACACCATATATTTT. Translation: CASSQDGRDKGNTIYF.